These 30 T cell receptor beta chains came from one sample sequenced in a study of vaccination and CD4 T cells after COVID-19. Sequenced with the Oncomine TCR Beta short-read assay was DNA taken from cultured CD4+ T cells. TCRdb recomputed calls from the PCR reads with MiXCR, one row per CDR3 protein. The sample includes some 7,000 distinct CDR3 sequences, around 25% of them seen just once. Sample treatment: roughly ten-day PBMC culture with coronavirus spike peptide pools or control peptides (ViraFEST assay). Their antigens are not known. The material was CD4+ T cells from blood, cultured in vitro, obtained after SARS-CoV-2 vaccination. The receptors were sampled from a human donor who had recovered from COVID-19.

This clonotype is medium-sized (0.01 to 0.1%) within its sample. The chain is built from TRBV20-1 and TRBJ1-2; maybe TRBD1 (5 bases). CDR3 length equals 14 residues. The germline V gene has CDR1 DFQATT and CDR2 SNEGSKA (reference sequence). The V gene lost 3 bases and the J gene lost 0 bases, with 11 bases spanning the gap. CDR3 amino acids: CSARGDETNYGYTF. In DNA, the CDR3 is TGCAGTGCTAGGGGGGACGAGACTAACTATGGCTACACCTTC.

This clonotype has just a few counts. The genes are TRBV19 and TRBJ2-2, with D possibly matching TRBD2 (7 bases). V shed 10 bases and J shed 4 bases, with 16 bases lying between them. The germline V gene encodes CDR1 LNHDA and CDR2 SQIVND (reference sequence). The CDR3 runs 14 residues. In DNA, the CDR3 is TGTGCCACCAGGGCGGGGGCCATCACCGGGGAGCTGTTTTTT. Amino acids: CATRAGAITGELFF.

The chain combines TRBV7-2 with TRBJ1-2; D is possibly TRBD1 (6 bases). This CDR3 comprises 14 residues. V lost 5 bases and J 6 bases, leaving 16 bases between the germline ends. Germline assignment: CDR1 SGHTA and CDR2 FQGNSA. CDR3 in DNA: TGTGCCAGCAGCCCAGGACAGCCTATTAATGGCTACACCTTC. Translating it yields CASSPGQPINGYTF.

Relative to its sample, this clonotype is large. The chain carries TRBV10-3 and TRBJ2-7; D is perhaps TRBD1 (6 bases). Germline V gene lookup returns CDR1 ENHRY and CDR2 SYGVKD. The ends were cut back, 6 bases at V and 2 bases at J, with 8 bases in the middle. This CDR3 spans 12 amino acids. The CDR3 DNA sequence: TGTGCCATCAGCCGGGACACCTACGAGCAGTACTTC. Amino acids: CAISRDTYEQYF.

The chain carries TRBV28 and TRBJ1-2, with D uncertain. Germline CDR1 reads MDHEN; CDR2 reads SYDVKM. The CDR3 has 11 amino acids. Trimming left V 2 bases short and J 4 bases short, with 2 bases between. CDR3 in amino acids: CASSLPYGYTF. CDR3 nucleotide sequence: TGTGCCAGCAGTTTACCCTATGGCTACACCTTC.

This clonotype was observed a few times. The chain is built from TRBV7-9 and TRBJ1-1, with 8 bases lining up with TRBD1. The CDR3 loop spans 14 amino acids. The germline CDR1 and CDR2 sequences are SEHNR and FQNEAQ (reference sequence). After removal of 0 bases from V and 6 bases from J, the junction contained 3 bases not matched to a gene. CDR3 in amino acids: CASSLASTGAEAFF. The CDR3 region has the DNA TGTGCCAGCAGCTTAGCCTCGACAGGGGCTGAAGCTTTCTTT.

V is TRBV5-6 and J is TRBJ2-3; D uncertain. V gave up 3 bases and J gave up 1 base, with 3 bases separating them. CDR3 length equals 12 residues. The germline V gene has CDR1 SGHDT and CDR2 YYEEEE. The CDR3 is CASSWGTDTQYF. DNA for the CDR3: TGTGCCAGCAGCTGGGGCACAGATACGCAGTATTTT.

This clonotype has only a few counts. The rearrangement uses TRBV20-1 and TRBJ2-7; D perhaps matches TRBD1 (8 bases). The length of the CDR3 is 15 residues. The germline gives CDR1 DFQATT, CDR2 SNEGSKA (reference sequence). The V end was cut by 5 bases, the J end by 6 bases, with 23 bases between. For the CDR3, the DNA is TGCAGTGCTGCCGAACCGGGAGGACAGGGATCCGAGCAGTACTTC. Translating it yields CSAAEPGGQGSEQYF.

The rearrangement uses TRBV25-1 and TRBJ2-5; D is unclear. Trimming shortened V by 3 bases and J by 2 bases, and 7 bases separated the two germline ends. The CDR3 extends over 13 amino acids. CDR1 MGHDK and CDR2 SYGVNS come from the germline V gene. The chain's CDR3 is CASSETSQETQYF. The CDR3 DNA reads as TGTGCCAGCAGTGAGACTTCTCAAGAGACCCAGTACTTC.

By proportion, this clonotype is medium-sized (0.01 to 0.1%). CDR3 DNA sequence: TGCAGTGCTAGAGATGGGCAGATATACAATCAGCCCCAGCATTTT. Protein product: CSARDGQIYNQPQHF. The chain carries TRBV20-1 and TRBJ1-5; D remains ambiguous. Germline-derived CDR1 and CDR2 are DFQATT and SNEGSKA (reference sequence). V was pared by 0 bases and J by 3 bases, with 12 bases between. The length of the CDR3 is 15 residues.

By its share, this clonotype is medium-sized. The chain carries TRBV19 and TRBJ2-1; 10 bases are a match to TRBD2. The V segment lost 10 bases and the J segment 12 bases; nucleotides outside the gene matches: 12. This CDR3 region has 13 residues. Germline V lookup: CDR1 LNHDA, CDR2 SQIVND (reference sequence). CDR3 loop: CATSGGARRVQFF. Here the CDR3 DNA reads TGTGCCACCAGCGGGGGGGCCCGTAGGGTGCAGTTCTTC. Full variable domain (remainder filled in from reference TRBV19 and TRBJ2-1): DGGITQSPKYLFRKEGQNVTLSCEQNLNHDAMYWYRQDPGQGLRLIYYSQIVNDFQKGDIAEGYSVSREKKESFPLTVTSAQKNPTAFYLCATSGGARRVQFFGPGTRLTVL.

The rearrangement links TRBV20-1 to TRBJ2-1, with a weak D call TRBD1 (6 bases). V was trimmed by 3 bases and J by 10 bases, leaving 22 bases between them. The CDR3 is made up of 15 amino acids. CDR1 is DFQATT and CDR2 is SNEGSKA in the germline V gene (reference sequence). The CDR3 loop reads CSASGGRVGNGEQFF. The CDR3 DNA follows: TGCAGTGCTAGTGGGGGCAGGGTGGGGAACGGGGAGCAGTTCTTC.

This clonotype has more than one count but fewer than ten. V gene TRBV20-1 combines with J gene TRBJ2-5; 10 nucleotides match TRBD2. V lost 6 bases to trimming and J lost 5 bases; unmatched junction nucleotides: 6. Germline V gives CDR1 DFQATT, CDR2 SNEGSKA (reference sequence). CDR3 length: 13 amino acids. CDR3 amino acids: CSAISGRRETQYF. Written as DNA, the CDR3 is TGCAGTGCCATTAGCGGGAGGCGGGAGACCCAGTACTTC.

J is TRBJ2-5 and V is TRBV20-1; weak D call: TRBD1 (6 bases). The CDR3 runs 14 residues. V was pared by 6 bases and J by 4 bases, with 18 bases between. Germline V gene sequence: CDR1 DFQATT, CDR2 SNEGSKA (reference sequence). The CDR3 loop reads CSAQLGQRTETQYF. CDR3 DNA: TGCAGTGCCCAACTGGGACAAAGAACAGAGACCCAGTACTTC.

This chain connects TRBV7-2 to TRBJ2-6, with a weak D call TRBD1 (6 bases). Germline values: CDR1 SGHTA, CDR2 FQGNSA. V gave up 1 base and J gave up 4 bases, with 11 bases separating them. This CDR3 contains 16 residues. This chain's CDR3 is CASSLVGASGANVLTF. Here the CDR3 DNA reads TGTGCCAGCAGCTTAGTGGGGGCTTCCGGGGCCAACGTCCTGACTTTC. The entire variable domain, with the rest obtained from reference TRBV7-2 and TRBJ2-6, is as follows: GAGVSQSPSNKVTEKGKDVELRCDPISGHTALYWYRQSLGQGLEFLIYFQGNSAPDKSGLPSDRFSAERTGGSVSTLTIQRTQQEDSAVYLCASSLVGASGANVLTFGAGSRLTVL.

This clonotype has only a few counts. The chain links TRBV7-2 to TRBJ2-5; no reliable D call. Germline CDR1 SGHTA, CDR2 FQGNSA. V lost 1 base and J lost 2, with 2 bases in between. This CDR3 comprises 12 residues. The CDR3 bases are TGTGCCAGCAGCTTAGGACAAGAGACCCAGTACTTC. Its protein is CASSLGQETQYF.

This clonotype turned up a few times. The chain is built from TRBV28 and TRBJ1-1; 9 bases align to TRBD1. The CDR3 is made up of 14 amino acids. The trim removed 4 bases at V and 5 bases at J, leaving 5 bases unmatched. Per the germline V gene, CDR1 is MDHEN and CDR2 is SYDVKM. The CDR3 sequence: CASSSTGGGTEAFF. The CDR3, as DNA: TGTGCCAGCAGTTCGACAGGGGGAGGAACTGAAGCTTTCTTT.

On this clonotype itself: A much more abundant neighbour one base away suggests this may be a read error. CDR3 sequence (DNA): TGTGCCAGCAGTTTTCAGTCTGCCCTCCAAGAGACCCAGTACTTC. Amino acids: CASSFQSALQETQYF. The gene calls are TRBV28 and TRBJ2-5, with D hard to call. CDR3 length: 15 residues. Trimming cost V 3 bases and J 1 base, with 12 bases left between them. Germline V gene data show CDR1 as MDHEN and CDR2 as SYDVKM.

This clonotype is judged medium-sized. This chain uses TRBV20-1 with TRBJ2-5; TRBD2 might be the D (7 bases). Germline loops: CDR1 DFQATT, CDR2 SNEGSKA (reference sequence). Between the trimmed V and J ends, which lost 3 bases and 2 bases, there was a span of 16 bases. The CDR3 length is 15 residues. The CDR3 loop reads CSASPGGVGQETQYF. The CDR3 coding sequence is TGCAGTGCTAGTCCGGGGGGCGTGGGGCAAGAGACCCAGTACTTC.

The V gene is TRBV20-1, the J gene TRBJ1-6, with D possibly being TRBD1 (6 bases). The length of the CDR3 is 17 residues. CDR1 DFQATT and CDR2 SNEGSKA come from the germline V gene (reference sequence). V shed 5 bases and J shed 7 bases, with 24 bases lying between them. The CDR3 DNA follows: TGCAGTGCTCGAATCTACGGGACACCCGGGAGCAATTCACCCCTCCACTTT. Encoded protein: CSARIYGTPGSNSPLHF.

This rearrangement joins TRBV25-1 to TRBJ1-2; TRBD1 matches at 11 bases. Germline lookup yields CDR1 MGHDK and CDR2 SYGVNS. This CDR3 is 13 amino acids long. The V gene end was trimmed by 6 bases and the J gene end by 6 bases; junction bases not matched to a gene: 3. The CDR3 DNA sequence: TGTGCCAGCAGGGGGACAGGGGGTGATGGCTACACCTTC. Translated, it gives CASRGTGGDGYTF.

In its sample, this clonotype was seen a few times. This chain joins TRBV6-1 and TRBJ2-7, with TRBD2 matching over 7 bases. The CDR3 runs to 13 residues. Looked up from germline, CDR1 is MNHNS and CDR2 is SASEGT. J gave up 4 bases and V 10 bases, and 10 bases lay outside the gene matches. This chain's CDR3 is CATAPGLLYEQYF. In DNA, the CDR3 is TGTGCCACCGCACCGGGACTACTATACGAGCAGTACTTC.

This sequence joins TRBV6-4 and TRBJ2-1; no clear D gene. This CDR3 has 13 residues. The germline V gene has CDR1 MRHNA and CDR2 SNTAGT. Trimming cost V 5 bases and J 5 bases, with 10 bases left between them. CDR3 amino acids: CASSIRTDNEQFF. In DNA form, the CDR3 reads TGTGCCAGCAGTATTCGGACCGACAATGAGCAGTTCTTC.

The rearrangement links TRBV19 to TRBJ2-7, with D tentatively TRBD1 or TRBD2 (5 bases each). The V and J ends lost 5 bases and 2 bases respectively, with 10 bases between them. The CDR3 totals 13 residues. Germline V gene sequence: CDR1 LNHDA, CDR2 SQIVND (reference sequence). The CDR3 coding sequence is TGTGCCAGTAGTCCGGGACGGACCTACGAGCAGTACTTC. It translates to CASSPGRTYEQYF.

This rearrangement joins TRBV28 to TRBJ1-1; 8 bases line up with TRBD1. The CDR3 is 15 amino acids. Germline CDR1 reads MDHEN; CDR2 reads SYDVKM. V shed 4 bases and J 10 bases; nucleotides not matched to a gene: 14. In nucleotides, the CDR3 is TGTGCCAGCAGTTCCCCGGACAGGGCGCGGTTCGCAGCTTTCTTT. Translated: CASSSPDRARFAAFF.

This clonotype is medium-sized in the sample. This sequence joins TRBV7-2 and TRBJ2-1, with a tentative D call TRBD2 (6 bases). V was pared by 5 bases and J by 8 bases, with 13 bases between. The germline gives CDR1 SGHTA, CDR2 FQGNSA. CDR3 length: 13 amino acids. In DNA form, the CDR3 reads TGTGCCAGCAGCCCCCGACTAGTCTATGAGCAGTTCTTC. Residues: CASSPRLVYEQFF.

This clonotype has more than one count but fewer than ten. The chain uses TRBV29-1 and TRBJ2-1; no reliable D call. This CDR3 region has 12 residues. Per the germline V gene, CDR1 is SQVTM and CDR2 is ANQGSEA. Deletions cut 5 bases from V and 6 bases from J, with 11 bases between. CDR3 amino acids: CSVHVLSNEQFF. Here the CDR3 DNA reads TGCAGCGTTCACGTCTTAAGCAATGAGCAGTTCTTC.

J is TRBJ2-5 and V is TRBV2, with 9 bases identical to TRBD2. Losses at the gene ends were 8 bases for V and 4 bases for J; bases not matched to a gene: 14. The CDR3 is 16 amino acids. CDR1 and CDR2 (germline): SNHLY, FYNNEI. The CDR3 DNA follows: TGTGCCAGCCAGTCAGGCGGGAGGGCGAGGGGAGAGACCCAGTACTTC. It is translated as CASQSGGRARGETQYF.

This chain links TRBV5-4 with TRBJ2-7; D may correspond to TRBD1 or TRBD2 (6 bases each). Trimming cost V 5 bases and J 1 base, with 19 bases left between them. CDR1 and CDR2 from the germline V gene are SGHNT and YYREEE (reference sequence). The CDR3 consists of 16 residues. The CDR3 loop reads CASRQRGTGISYEQYF. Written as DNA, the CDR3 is TGTGCCAGCAGGCAGAGGGGGACTGGGATTTCCTACGAGCAGTACTTC.

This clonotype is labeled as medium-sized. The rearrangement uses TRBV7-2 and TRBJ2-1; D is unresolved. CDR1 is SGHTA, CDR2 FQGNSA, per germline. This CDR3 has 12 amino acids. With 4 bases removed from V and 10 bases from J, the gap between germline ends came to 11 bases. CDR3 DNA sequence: TGTGCCAGCAGCTCATACCTCCGGGAGCAGTTCTTC. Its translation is CASSSYLREQFF.